Shown below are 2 T cell receptor beta chains from a single sample sequenced in a study of T cells in Graves' hyperthyroidism and ophthalmopathy. There were TCR beta CDR3 regions amplified from RNA transcripts. TCR CDR3 underwent first-round RT-PCR with the HTBI primer set. TCRdb re-called the multiplex PCR reads through MiXCR, storing one row per CDR3 protein. The profile shows 400,000 or so distinct CDR3 sequences, about 14% of them singletons. The material sequenced was blood. These TCRs come from a young woman with Graves' ophthalmopathy.

In its sample, this clonotype was seen many times. The gene calls are TRBV20-1 and TRBJ1-1; D is unresolved. CDR1 and CDR2 (germline): DFQATT, SNEGSKA (reference sequence). The germline V and J ends were trimmed by 1 base and 1 base, with 10 bases remaining between them. The CDR3 sequence is 14 residues long. The CDR3 spells CSARVGGPNTEAFF. CDR3 nucleotides: TGCAGTGCTAGAGTCGGCGGACCGAACACTGAAGCTTTCTTT.

This clonotype occurred many times. The chain has TRBV2 and TRBJ1-1; no clear D. The CDR3 contains 14 residues. CDR1 SNHLY and CDR2 FYNNEI come from the germline V gene. V lost 1 base, J lost 4 bases, and 10 bases lay in between. CDR3 sequence: CASSEDALITEAFF. The DNA for the CDR3 is TGTGCCAGCAGTGAAGATGCCCTAATCACTGAAGCTTTCTTT.